The TCR beta chain under discussion was sequenced for a study of CD8 T cells in ankylosing spondylitis. Overall study findings and caveats: Clones linked to the disease showed a CD8+ phenotype. They occurred at relatively low frequencies in peripheral blood. Matched ankylosing spondylitis synovial fluid reportedly contained a significantly enriched population of disease-linked clones.

This clonotype occurred a few times. What it recognizes is unknown. TCRdb ran MiXCR on the 5' RACE reads and lists one entry per CDR3 protein. The table has roughly 180,000 distinct CDR3 sequences, 10% to 15% seen once; the top ten hold approximately 11%. The length of the CDR3 is 15 residues. Germline V gene lookup returns CDR1 SGHTA and CDR2 FQGNSA. Trimming took off 4 bases at V and 5 bases at J, with 16 bases between the two ends. Sequenced sample: blood, either unsorted or a sorted T cell fraction (not recorded which). This receptor was identified in a female donor with ankylosing spondylitis or in good health (not recorded which). The V gene is TRBV7-2, the J gene TRBJ2-3; perhaps TRBD2 as D (6 bases). The CDR3 loop is CASSSRLGGRDTQYF. As DNA, the CDR3 is TGTGCCAGCAGCTCCCGACTGGGGGGTCGAGATACGCAGTATTTT.